This T cell receptor beta chain is from a study of cytomegalovirus exposure and HLA in healthy donors (dated by TCRdb to about 2017). Looking at the study overall: In an earlier analysis of some 610 of the donors, 250 to 350 Gb of sequence data and 100 million or so unique TCR beta sequences from about 190 million T cells were reported. Alongside the repertoire data, information on donor age, sex, ethnicity and CMV serostatus was compiled. An early release that covered some 630 HLA-typed donors contained about 300 gigabases of sequencing data and approximately 85 million unique TCR sequences. The aim of the study was to test whether cataloging public T cell receptors could identify signatures of past pathogen exposure. Roughly five DR-DQ haplotypes were handled as single units for association and clustering, since linkage in the cohort was strong. The T cell repertoires of several hundred subjects were profiled by immunosequencing and related to cytomegalovirus serostatus. On average, approximately 250,000 unique TCR beta nucleotide sequences were sequenced per donor among roughly 430 genotyped donors of the cohort, with 15% to 20% of those sequences being non-productive. In a later genetic analysis, genome-wide SNP genotypes for about three fifths of the roughly 670 donors were used, and that subset was treated as a discovery cohort. Class I and class II HLA loci were covered by the typing at four-digit resolution. Typing coverage differed by locus: A, B, C, DRB1 and DQB1 were typed in roughly 620-630 donors, DQA1 in 500 to 550, DPA1 in 600 to 610, and DPB1 in around 440. In the later analysis, no new phenotypic data were used to find candidate immune exposures; instead, reliance was placed on TCR beta sequences and their occurrence across donors. To predict cytomegalovirus infection status, the study brought together high-throughput TCR immunosequencing, statistical association of individual TCRs with disease status, and machine learning. Of the approximately 400 genotyped donors, roughly 85% fell in the genetic ancestry cluster associated with self-reported Caucasian donors. To decide whether each TCR beta V gene segment behaved as functional or pseudogenic, an earlier analysis of some 570 of the donors relied on high-throughput TCR beta sequencing. To study patterns of TCR occurrence, a later analysis re-analyzed previously published TCR beta repertoires from several hundred donors and added high-resolution HLA genotyping. Every repertoire in the discovery cohort had been generated on one and the same sequencing platform. In addition to the first cohort of 666 subjects, a separate validation cohort of 130 or so different subjects was used.

Library preparation employed the immunoSEQ multiplex PCR assay. The multiplex PCR relied on a mix of 60 forward primers for TCR Vbeta segments and 13 reverse primers for TCR Jbeta segments. A multiplex PCR assay on genomic DNA amplified the CDR3 region of rearranged TCR beta genes. On the Illumina HiSeq System, the amplified TCR beta libraries were sequenced as 87-base-pair reads. Concerning the study's data processing: In a later analysis, tens of millions of unique TCR beta chains were counted across the roughly 700 repertoires, and approximately 9.9 million of these chains were shared by at least two donors. To remove PCR and sequencing errors, raw reads were error-corrected and collapsed into unique sequences using a nearest-neighbor algorithm that merged closely related sequences. CDR3 sequences were aligned to IMGT reference sequences to assign V, D and J gene segments. For a sequence to be retained, a match of at least six nucleotides was required to both a V gene segment and a J gene segment. A rearrangement was called productive if the CDR3 had no stop codons and remained in frame with V and J, and every other rearrangement was called non-productive. CDR3 was defined by IMGT convention, running from the second conserved V-encoded cysteine to the conserved J-encoded phenylalanine. The earlier analysis of a few hundred of the donors excluded sequences that lacked an unambiguous match to a single V gene segment. In an earlier analysis of 500 to 750 of the donors, V segments were called functional above 56.7% productive rearrangements and were called segregating when the between-donor standard deviation exceeded 5%. A statistical classification framework was built for diagnosing cytomegalovirus status from the catalog of TCR beta chain sequences. In a later analysis, TCR nucleotide sequences were compared against IMGT/GENE-DB human TR gene sequences so that V and J genes could be assigned. In a later analysis, CDR3 sequences and most-parsimonious VDJ recombination scenarios were assigned using the TCRdist pipeline. In a later analysis, each TCR beta chain was defined by its CDR3 amino acid sequence together with its V-gene family, and reads without a unique V-gene family were excluded. As a way to deal with suspected cross-contamination and a sequencing artifact, a later analysis dropped under 600 nucleotide sequences that were highly shared and had low generation probability. For each public chain, a later analysis derived a clonal expansion index from normalized ranks of inferred template counts within each repertoire. In a later analysis, generation probabilities were computed using a VDJ recombination model fitted to out-of-frame rearrangements, and the results were checked against IGoR. A later analysis scored TCR-TCR, TCR-HLA and TCR-CMV co-occurrence with hypergeometric tests, applying a repertoire-size bias correction to TCR pairs. In a later analysis, false discovery rates were estimated by permuting HLA or CMV assignments 20 times. In a later analysis, co-occurring TCRs were grouped with DBSCAN, and TCRdist sequence similarity was added when clustering was performed within HLA-allele-positive subsets. Co-occurrence clustering excluded repertoires with fewer than 30,000 or more than 120,000 public chains, plus five with anomalous nucleotide sharing. This immuneACCESS table, as held by TCRdb, lists in-frame sequences with V and J called but not all clones. Of the missing ones, under half trace to an unresolved V gene in checked studies; the others have no known cause. V and J calls and clone size follow that table, whereas D and trimming were derived from the DNA. In this sample the table shows around 190,000 clones, less than 90% of which occur a single time. The top ten constitute approximately 0.31% of the sample.

Measured from the cysteine to the phenylalanine, the CDR3 is 15 residues long. CDR3 DNA is the only sequence kept; it has 45 bases, read in frame from the first base. Trimming leaves V shorter by 2 bases and J shorter by 4 bases, with the junction holding 6 bases beyond the gene matches. The germline V gene supplies CDR1 SGHRS and CDR2 YFSETQ. Broader findings and caveats from the paper: When HLA alleles, especially DR and DQ, strongly co-occurred, attributing TCR associations to individual alleles was difficult. HLA typing was unavailable for some donors at each locus, so association tests used only the typed subset. In vitro tests confirmed that a few of the cytomegalovirus-associated TCR beta chains recognize cytomegalovirus antigens. According to a later analysis, parvovirus B19, influenza, CMV and Epstein-Barr virus appeared linked to several top co-occurrence clusters. The sequencing pipeline was judged likely to have produced a cluster of highly shared sequence variants as a technical artifact. In a later genetic analysis, fewer N-insertions in productive TCRs were reported among donors in an Asian-associated ancestry cluster than the roughly 640-donor mean. The 87-base-pair reads could not distinguish some IMGT-functional V segments, including TRBV6-2 and TRBV6-3, so those segments were excluded. Because counts were too low, roughly 16 rarely observed V segments, including chromosome 9 orphons, were left out of the earlier analysis of roughly 600 of the donors. A further reported finding was that TCR beta sequences accurately predicted the HLA-A and HLA-B alleles for most subjects in the first cohort. In a later analysis, HLA-associated TCR beta chains showed more clonal expansion and lower generation probabilities than non-associated chains that were equally common. Most TCR sequences were seen in very few donors, while some public TCRs were found in many individuals. Linkage disequilibrium might explain the correlated functional status among segregating V segments, but an unknown experimental factor could not be excluded. The study listed 164 TCR beta chains as associated with cytomegalovirus. The cohort was sequenced for TCR beta chains only, and without alpha or paired-chain data the features that could be detected were limited. In a later analysis, the rate of TCR association differed among HLA loci, with DRB1 alleles having the most associated TCRs and HLA-C alleles having the fewest. Cytomegalovirus status was reported to be diagnosed by the classifier with high specificity and sensitivity in both the original and validation cohorts. In an earlier analysis of about 540 of the donors, most TCR beta V segments were observed in productive rearrangements about 87% or about 30% of the time, broadly matching IMGT annotations. According to the authors, the approach could potentially be generalized to other disease states and immunological phenotypes. In a later analysis, more than 15,000 TCR beta sequences were associated with specific HLA alleles at a false discovery rate of 0.05. Most CMV-associated TCR beta chains appeared to be HLA-restricted in a later analysis, and the HLA associations seemed to be driven largely by CMV exposure. CMV serostatus was the only immune exposure information available for the cohort. Sequencing depth was assumed to be roughly uniform across donors in the presence/absence analyses, though that assumption may not hold. A later genetic analysis associated a missense DCLRE1C variant with V-gene and J-gene trimming of TCR beta chains, and an independent cohort replicated the association.

The cohort consisted of hundreds of healthy bone marrow donors. All cohort members were sampled while nominally healthy, although unrecorded immune exposures were likely present. The donor tested CMV seronegative and was one of the 352 seronegative cohort members. Each donor provided a peripheral blood sample, and peripheral blood mononuclear cells were used for TCR beta sequencing. The Qiagen DNeasy Blood Extraction Kit was used to extract genomic DNA from the blood cell samples. As for this clone: Its binding antigen is unknown. The sample holds no much larger clone one base away, and base qualities are not on file.

The rearranged chain carries TRBV5-1 and TRBJ2-1; 7 bases in between match TRBD2. The TCR comes from a woman in her thirties in good health and CMV-seronegative. What was sequenced was PBMCs. The nucleotide sequence reads TGCGCCAGCAGCTTAGAAGCGGGGCGTTACAATGAGCAGTTCTTC. This sequence encodes CASSLEAGRYNEQFF.